This T cell receptor (beta chain) was sequenced for a study of identical twins. The CDR3 runs 14 residues. Between the trimmed V and J ends, which lost 6 bases and 3 bases, there was a span of 13 bases. cDNA carried unique molecular identifiers, and a universal primer site was added by template switching. MiXCR, applied by TCRdb to the 5' RACE reads, yields one record per CDR3 protein. In the table there are about 530,000 distinct CDR3 sequences, approximately 20% of which are singletons. A few counts support this clonotype. Separately, the same data were catalogued under a study of yellow fever vaccine responses in identical twins.

The V call is TRBV12-3 or TRBV12-4, the J call TRBJ2-3, with no clear D. Sequenced input: CD4+ T cells sorted from blood. This clonotype was obtained from a woman aged 18-35 years in good health. As DNA, the CDR3 is TGTGCCAGCAGACCGATTGCCGGTACAGATACGCAGTATTTT. Amino acid sequence: CASRPIAGTDTQYF.